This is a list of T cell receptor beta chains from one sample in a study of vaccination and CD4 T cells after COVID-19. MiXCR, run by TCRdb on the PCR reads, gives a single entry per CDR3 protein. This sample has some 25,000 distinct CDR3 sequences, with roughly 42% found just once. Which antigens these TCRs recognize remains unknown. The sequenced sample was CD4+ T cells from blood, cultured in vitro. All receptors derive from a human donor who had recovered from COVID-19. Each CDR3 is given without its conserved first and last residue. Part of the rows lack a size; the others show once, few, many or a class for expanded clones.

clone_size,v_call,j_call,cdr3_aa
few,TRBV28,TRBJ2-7,ASSPGLAGVPYEQY
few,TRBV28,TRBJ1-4,ASSSPRGSNEKLF
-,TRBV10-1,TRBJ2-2,ASSLGLAGELF
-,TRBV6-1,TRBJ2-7,ASSNGQGSSEQY
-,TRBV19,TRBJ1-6,ASSIAQGNSPLH
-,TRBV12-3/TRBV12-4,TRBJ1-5,ASSRTDSNQPQH
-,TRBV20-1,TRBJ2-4,SARHNRVSHKNIQY
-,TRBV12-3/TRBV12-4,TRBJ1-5,ASTKMAGGFNQPQH
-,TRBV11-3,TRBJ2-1,ASSSGTGGMGEQF
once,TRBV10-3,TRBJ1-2,AITQGRNYGYT
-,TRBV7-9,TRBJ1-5,ASSLGDREKDQPQH
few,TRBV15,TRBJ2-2,ATSRDRGKGGELF
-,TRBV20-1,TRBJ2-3,SARDLGQGPSTDTQY
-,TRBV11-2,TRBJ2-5,ASSPRGVNRSGEY
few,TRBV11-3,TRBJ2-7,ASSLASDRGEQY
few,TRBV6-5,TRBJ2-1,ASSSGQLRGQF
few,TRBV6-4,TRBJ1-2,ASSASRDGSYGYT
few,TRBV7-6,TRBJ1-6,ASSLKPASYNSPLH
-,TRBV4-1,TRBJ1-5,ASSQEGSGQRNQPQH
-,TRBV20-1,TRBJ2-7,SARGTRASYEQY